This paragraph covers one T cell receptor beta chain sequence. The junction shows a germline mismatch at one end, possibly a read error. The V gene's germline CDR1 is SSHAT and CDR2 FNYEAQ (reference sequence). The CDR3 has 19 residues. This sample is part of a study of shared clonotypes between healthy human individuals. In the source study's methods: Filtering was not the same, since immunoSEQ gave junction-only sequences without quality scores. The repertoire was sequenced with immunoSEQ multiplex PCR; TCRdb's copy has only in-frame clones and lacks some. The DNA gave D and trimming, while V, J and clone size come from that table. Of about 1.5 million clones in the sample, 95% to 97% were seen once.

The clonotype originates from a man in his thirties or forties in good health. The rearrangement links TRBV7-7 to TRBJ2-5, with D possibly being TRBD2 (5 bases). Material for sequencing was naive CD4+ T cells sorted from blood. Subset: CD45RA+ positively selected. This CDR3 reads CASSNPSGETRDLRETQYF. The CDR3 region has the DNA TGTGCTAGCAGTAATCCCTCCGGGGAGACCCGGGATCTAAGGGAGACCCAGTACTTC.